This T cell receptor beta chain was identified during a study of memory CD4+ T cells and cytomegalovirus serostatus (dated by TCRdb to the late 2010s). In terms of the full investigation: The cohort included around 33 healthy adults from Belgium, of whom 9 were CMV seropositive and some 24 were CMV seronegative. To replicate a published TCR-based CMV serostatus classifier, the researchers sequenced the CD4+ memory TCRbeta repertoires of a Belgian cohort whose cytomegalovirus serostatus was known.

In the case of this clone: No cognate antigen has been identified for it. Base qualities are not recorded, but no much larger clone differs from it by a single base.

A FACSAria II was used to sort memory CD4+ T cells, defined as single viable CD3+CD4+CD8-CD45RO+ cells. CMV serostatus was determined using a Roche Elecsys assay that detects serum IgG against CMV pp150, pp28, p38 and p52. Following thawing, total CD4+ T cells were enriched through positive selection using CD4 magnetic microbeads. The samples came from a separate study whose specific focus was interrogating the CD4+ T cell memory repertoire. Peripheral blood mononuclear cells were isolated and cryopreserved according to standard operating procedures, and serum was kept at -80 degrees C. Staining used CD3-PerCP (BW264/56), CD4-APC (RPA-T4), CD45RO-PE (UCHT1) and CD8-Pacific Orange (3B5) antibodies, with Sytox blue excluding non-viable cells. Findings and caveats that apply to the study as a whole: Among the 150 or so previously reported CMV-associated TCRbeta sequences, 67 showed up in the CD4+ memory repertoires, with each one found in between one and five individuals. For CMV serostatus prediction, a median bootstrapped AUC of approximately 0.95 was reached with the original framework, and a median bootstrapped AUC of approximately 0.9 was reached with a US-trained random forest. On the Belgian cohort, the classifier based on the original framework reached a median bootstrapped AUC of approximately 0.94, with a 95% CI of 0.76-1.00. Unlike the original study, which covered naive and memory CD4+ and CD8+ populations, the Belgian study sequenced only CD4+CD45RO+ memory cells. The results were read as suggesting that the CMV-associated TCR signature is, for the most part, present in the CD4+ memory repertoire.

Relative to germline, V is 1 base shorter and J is 3 bases shorter, with 7 bases between their ends. For CDR1 and CDR2, the germline V gene lists KGHSH and LQKENI. The CDR3 spans 13 residues, from the cysteine through the phenylalanine. Just the 39-base CDR3 DNA is kept, in frame starting at base 1. The Quick-DNA Microprep Kit was used to extract genomic DNA from the sorted cells. TCRbeta DNA was amplified with the immunoSEQ hsTCRbeta kit following the manufacturer's protocol. An Illumina MiSeq instrument was used to sequence the TCRbeta libraries. Per the authors' processing: Removing out-of-frame sequences left 2,204,828 distinct TCRbeta sequences, an average of around 62,000 per individual. Each individual was scored according to the count of 160 or so previously reported CMV-associated TCRbeta sequences and the total productive distinct TCRbeta count. A beta-binomial model was reimplemented in Python, and scikit-learn random forests with default parameters were trained on data from the US cohort. Classifier performance on the Belgian cohort was reported as the median AUC with percentile confidence intervals calculated over 10,000 bootstrap iterations. Drawn from immuneACCESS, this table holds only the in-frame rearrangements with V and J called that TCRdb kept. Clones are partly lost; checked studies trace under half to an unresolved V gene and leave the rest unexplained. For V, J and clone size, that table is used; D and trimming come from the DNA. The sample contains tens of thousands of clones, 78% of them found a single time. The ten largest clones take up 0.6% to 0.9% of the sample.

The sample was memory CD4+ T cells from blood. The sequence is built from TRBV18 and TRBJ2-7; no D segment can be confidently identified. This clonotype was obtained from an adult in good health and CMV-seronegative. The CDR3 amino acid sequence is: CASSPLEFYEQYF. Here is the DNA: TGTGCCAGCTCACCACTGGAGTTCTACGAGCAGTACTTC.